These T cell receptor beta chains were read from a single sample in a study of monozygotic twins with inflammatory bowel disease. TCRdb re-called the 5' RACE reads and shows each CDR3 protein once, DNA omitted. The sample includes 150,000 to 200,000 distinct CDR3 sequences. The sequenced sample was blood. The receptors stem from a human donor with ulcerative colitis or Crohn's disease, or a healthy co-twin of an affected twin (not recorded which). Each CDR3 is given with its conserved first and last residue.

TRBV14	TRBJ2-3	CASSPPRTSGDTDTQYF
TRBV12-3/TRBV12-4	TRBJ2-1	CASSLGLELLQFF
TRBV20-1	TRBJ2-4	CSARPSGTGEVAKNIQYF
TRBV5-6	TRBJ2-1	CASSFIDNEQFF
TRBV20-1	TRBJ1-1	CSARETGRRAEAFF
TRBV5-4	TRBJ2-1	CASSLTSGKGEQFF
TRBV18	TRBJ2-5	CASSPLSREETQYF
TRBV20-1	TRBJ2-5	CSAREQGSWETQYF
TRBV7-3	TRBJ2-2	CASSSITGELFF
TRBV24-1	TRBJ1-1	CATRSRDSMNTEAFF
TRBV9	TRBJ2-3	CASSVSRSTDTQYF
TRBV4-1	TRBJ2-2	CASSPGTPRELFF
TRBV6-6	TRBJ2-4	CASSERDIQYF
TRBV5-4	TRBJ1-2	CASSSGGWFGGYTF
TRBV20-1	TRBJ2-4	CSAKLALAKNIQYF
TRBV5-1	TRBJ2-2	CASSLASGTGELFF
TRBV12-3/TRBV12-4	TRBJ1-2	CAIRGILYGYTF
TRBV2	TRBJ2-7	CASWVGVDRTSSYEQYF
TRBV4-1	TRBJ1-1	CASSQYQQVNTEAFF
TRBV7-2	TRBJ2-2	CASRRGGTTGELFF
TRBV30	TRBJ1-2	CAWVAGTAYYGYTF
TRBV29-1	TRBJ2-4	CSAERVAKNIQYF
TRBV20-1	TRBJ1-1	CSARGTGIRVTEAFF
TRBV6-5	TRBJ1-2	CASSYSGQGYYGYTF
TRBV4-3	TRBJ1-1	CASSQEPDMNTEAFF
TRBV11-2	TRBJ1-1	CASSLLTGNTEAFF
TRBV7-9	TRBJ2-7	CASSGPSSSSYEQYF
TRBV6-5	TRBJ1-5	CASSYFVGPLDPNQPQHF
TRBV5-1	TRBJ2-7	CASSVGTVYYEQYF
TRBV5-1	TRBJ2-7	CASSLGPQDYEQYF
TRBV27	TRBJ2-7	CATRPESPYEQYF
TRBV4-3	TRBJ2-7	CASSQGTESYEQYF
TRBV7-9	TRBJ2-7	CASTTGGAYEQYF
TRBV30	TRBJ1-3	CAWSPDSGNTIYF
TRBV28	TRBJ2-2	CASSLSLAGGTGELFF
TRBV4-1	TRBJ2-7	CASRLRTSDYEQYF
TRBV7-9	TRBJ1-5	CASSFSGDNQPQHF
TRBV10-3	TRBJ2-1	CATLGGSALYNEQFF
TRBV5-1	TRBJ1-5	CASSPEGDRYQPQHF
TRBV7-9	TRBJ2-5	CASSHRQVETQYF
TRBV5-5	TRBJ2-3	CASRLLRGGTDTQYF
TRBV6-1	TRBJ2-7	CASRDGGLGTYEQYF
TRBV27	TRBJ2-1	CASTPDRELNPSLNEQFF
TRBV3-1	TRBJ2-1	CASSQGTSGVYNEQFF
TRBV11-1	TRBJ2-7	CASKGLEAYEQYF
TRBV3-1	TRBJ2-2	CASSPGLAPNTGELFF
TRBV7-9	TRBJ2-5	CASSGSGETQYF
TRBV28	TRBJ2-3	CASSSLDYGTDTQYF
TRBV20-1	TRBJ2-3	CSARFPSAGLLDTQYF
TRBV30	TRBJ2-7	CAWSVGAGDLEQYF
TRBV6-5	TRBJ1-5	CASSSGQGGQPQHF
TRBV12-3/TRBV12-4	TRBJ2-1	CASSLSGSFDEQFF
TRBV7-2	TRBJ2-1	CASSFAGNEQFF
TRBV5-1	TRBJ1-2	CASSGETDNYGYTF
TRBV30	TRBJ1-4	CACLVRGRKLFF
TRBV5-1	TRBJ1-1	CASSIPGTGRTEAFF
TRBV12-3/TRBV12-4	TRBJ1-3	CASSLSGGNTIYF
TRBV12-3/TRBV12-4	TRBJ1-2	CASSNELDYGYTF
TRBV4-1	TRBJ1-6	CASSRDRVGGSPLHF
TRBV29-1	TRBJ2-1	CTHSTAGGYNEQFF